Listed below are T cell receptor beta chains from one sample, sequenced in a study of T cell repertoires in cytomegalovirus infection. Their antigens are not known. TCRdb re-derived calls from the reads in MiXCR, one entry per CDR3 protein. Among 900,000 to 950,000 distinct CDR3 sequences listed, more than 25% were seen once. The specimen was cultured CD8+ T cells from PBMCs, collected from culture after CMV antigen stimulation. These receptors all stem from a human donor in good health (CMV status not recorded). Some clones in this sample may be carry-over from other donors' samples. Each CDR3 is given with its conserved first and last residue. D genes are given only for firm matches. A row's size may be missing; if present it is once, few, many or a size class.

clone_size d_call j_call v_call cdr3_aa cdr3_nt
many - TRBJ1-1 TRBV7-2 CASSLGPVWQLNTEAFF TGTGCCAGCAGCTTAGGTCCCGTCTGGCAGCTGAACACTGAAGCTTTCTTT
- - TRBJ2-2 TRBV6-5 CASSYSPTLPELFF TGTGCCAGCAGTTACTCCCCGACACTACCTGAGCTGTTTTTT
few - TRBJ2-5 TRBV12-3/TRBV12-4 CASSPGLSAQYF TGTGCCAGCAGCCCGGGCTTGTCTGCCCAGTACTTC
- - TRBJ2-3 TRBV5-1 CASSLKTADTQYF TGCGCCAGCAGCTTGAAGACAGCAGATACGCAGTATTTT
many - TRBJ2-7 TRBV7-8 CASSRGQGGEQYF TGTGCCAGCAGCCGGGGCCAGGGGGGCGAGCAGTACTTC
- TRBD1 TRBJ1-1 TRBV7-6 CASSRIDRGVNTEAFF TGTGCCAGCAGCCGGATAGACAGGGGCGTGAACACTGAAGCTTTCTTT
- TRBD2 TRBJ2-1 TRBV3-1 CASSQGGRGFHAYNEQFF TGTGCCAGCAGCCAAGGAGGGCGGGGGTTCCACGCCTACAATGAGCAGTTCTTC
- - TRBJ1-2 TRBV15 CATSRDLSPAGYTF TGTGCCACCAGCAGAGATTTGTCCCCGGCTGGCTACACCTTC
many TRBD1 TRBJ2-1 TRBV20-1 CSARVRGTVGPRTYNEQFF TGCAGTGCTAGAGTCCGAGGGACAGTGGGCCCCAGAACCTACAATGAGCAGTTCTTC
- TRBD2 TRBJ2-1 TRBV7-6 CASSHTGRGGLNEQFF TGTGCCAGCAGCCATACAGGGCGGGGGGGCTTAAATGAGCAGTTCTTC
few - TRBJ1-1 TRBV12-3/TRBV12-4 CASSLSLARTSFF TGTGCCAGCAGTTTAAGTTTGGCCCGAACGTCTTTCTTT
- TRBD1 TRBJ1-5 TRBV12-3/TRBV12-4 CASSHRGLRQPQHF TGTGCCAGCAGTCACAGGGGGCTGAGGCAGCCCCAGCATTTT
- TRBD2 TRBJ2-5 TRBV28 CASSLGGDGEETQYF TGTGCCAGCAGTTTGGGGGGGGACGGGGAAGAGACCCAGTACTTC
few - TRBJ2-5 TRBV5-4 CASQGTQETQYF TGTGCCAGCCAGGGCACCCAAGAGACCCAGTACTTC
few TRBD1 TRBJ2-7 TRBV10-3 CAISVTGDYEQYF TGTGCCATCAGTGTGACAGGGGATTACGAGCAGTACTTC
- TRBD2 TRBJ2-5 TRBV6-6 CASSLPGQSGGRIKETQYF TGTGCCAGCAGCCTACCCGGGCAGAGCGGGGGTAGGATTAAAGAGACCCAGTACTTC
few - TRBJ2-5 TRBV5-5 CASSQDRGGETQYF TGTGCCAGCAGCCAGGACCGGGGAGGAGAGACCCAGTACTTC
few - TRBJ1-3 TRBV27 CASSTAGSGNTIYF TGTGCCAGCAGTACGGCCGGCTCTGGAAACACCATATATTTT
- - TRBJ1-3 TRBV7-6 CTSSPRGGSSGNTIYF TGTACCAGCAGCCCCCGGGGGGGGAGCTCTGGAAACACCATATATTTT
- TRBD2 TRBJ2-1 TRBV27 CASSKGLDVLEEQFF TGTGCCAGCAGTAAGGGACTAGACGTCTTAGAGGAGCAGTTCTTC
- TRBD1 TRBJ1-1 TRBV6-2/TRBV6-3 CGSSKPGGLFYYTEAFF TGTGGCAGCAGTAAGCCAGGGGGCCTGTTTTATTACACTGAAGCTTTCTTT
many - TRBJ2-1 TRBV19 CASSIVEGVLYNEQFF TGTGCCAGTAGTATAGTGGAGGGGGTTCTCTACAATGAGCAGTTCTTC
- - TRBJ1-5 TRBV12-3/TRBV12-4 CASSPPGPNQPQHF TGTGCCAGCAGTCCCCCGGGGCCCAATCAGCCCCAGCATTTT
- - TRBJ2-5 TRBV27 CASSLSSRWGETQYF TGTGCCAGCAGTTTATCTTCCAGATGGGGAGAGACCCAGTACTTC
few - TRBJ1-1 TRBV14 CASSQDSGAHAFF TGTGCCAGCAGCCAAGATTCTGGAGCACACGCTTTCTTT
- - TRBJ2-7 TRBV6-1 CASSELFGHYEQYF TGTGCCAGCAGTGAACTTTTCGGACACTACGAGCAGTACTTC
- - TRBJ2-5 TRBV5-1 CASSPTGRLYQETQYF TGCGCCAGCAGCCCCACAGGGCGCCTGTACCAAGAGACCCAGTACTTC
- TRBD1 TRBJ2-1 TRBV27 CASRPLGQGTDNEQFF TGTGCCAGCAGACCCCTGGGACAGGGGACGGACAATGAGCAGTTCTTC
- - TRBJ2-3 TRBV12-3/TRBV12-4 CASSLSREWIGDTDTQYF TGTGCCAGCAGTTTAAGTCGGGAGTGGATAGGTGACACAGATACGCAGTATTTT
once - TRBJ1-3 TRBV9 CASSPQTASSGNTIYF TGTGCCAGCAGCCCACAGACAGCGAGCTCTGGAAACACCATATATTTT
- - TRBJ2-3 TRBV25-1 CASSEYRATDTQYF TGTGCCAGCAGTGAATATCGAGCCACAGATACGCAGTATTTT
- - TRBJ2-2 TRBV27 CARGSRDTGELFF TGTGCCAGGGGGTCCCGGGACACCGGGGAGCTGTTTTTT
many TRBD2 TRBJ2-3 TRBV7-8 CASSLESSGWGTDTQYF TGTGCCAGCAGCTTAGAGTCTAGCGGGTGGGGCACAGATACGCAGTATTTT
- TRBD2 TRBJ2-5 TRBV10-3 CAITGTGAGGIETQYF TGTGCCATCACCGGGACGGGGGCGGGGGGGATTGAGACCCAGTACTTC
- - TRBJ2-7 TRBV5-6 CASSLDRYPYEQYF TGTGCCAGCAGCTTGGACAGGTACCCCTACGAGCAGTACTTC
few - TRBJ1-2 TRBV10-3 CAISDSRANYGYTF TGTGCCATCAGTGACTCTAGGGCTAACTATGGCTACACCTTC
- TRBD2 TRBJ2-1 TRBV12-3/TRBV12-4 CASSQTSGGADEQFF TGTGCCAGCAGTCAGACTAGCGGGGGGGCGGATGAGCAGTTCTTC
few TRBD1 TRBJ1-1 TRBV7-3 CASSLLRQGRNTEAFF TGTGCCAGCAGCTTACTCCGACAGGGAAGGAACACTGAAGCTTTCTTT
few - TRBJ2-1 TRBV19 CASSDPGSLFKNEQFF TGTGCCAGTAGTGACCCAGGGAGTCTGTTCAAGAATGAGCAGTTCTTC
- - TRBJ1-5 TRBV6-6 CASTPGGILFNQPQHF TGTGCCAGCACCCCGGGAGGGATCCTTTTCAATCAGCCCCAGCATTTT
few - TRBJ1-2 TRBV12-3/TRBV12-4 CASSFVLVGAPETRSSGYTF TGTGCCAGCAGTTTCGTTCTGGTGGGGGCGCCGGAGACTAGGAGTTCTGGCTACACCTTC
few - TRBJ1-1 TRBV28 CASSLGFGGTFAEAFF TGTGCCAGCAGTTTGGGGTTCGGGGGCACCTTCGCGGAAGCTTTCTTT
- TRBD2 TRBJ2-1 TRBV3-1 CASSQDRSGGNNEQFF TGTGCCAGCAGCCAAGATCGGAGCGGGGGGAACAATGAGCAGTTCTTC
- - TRBJ1-2 TRBV20-1 CSARSYDSANYGYTF TGCAGTGCTAGATCCTACGACAGCGCCAACTATGGCTACACCTTC
- - TRBJ1-1 TRBV29-1 CSGETLMNTEAFF TGCAGCGGCGAGACACTTATGAACACTGAAGCTTTCTTT
few - TRBJ2-4 TRBV6-5 CASSYSLGTSKNIQYF TGTGCCAGCAGTTACTCGCTTGGGACCTCCAAAAACATTCAGTACTTC
many - TRBJ2-2 TRBV18 CASSLINTGELFF TGTGCCAGCTCACTCATCAACACCGGGGAGCTGTTTTTT
- - TRBJ2-1 TRBV20-1 CSARIDQRPQFF TGCAGTGCTAGGATCGACCAACGGCCCCAGTTCTTC
once TRBD2 TRBJ2-2 TRBV28 CASSLTSGGASRELFF TGTGCCAGCAGTTTGACTAGCGGGGGGGCTTCCCGGGAGCTGTTTTTT
- - TRBJ1-2 TRBV27 CASSHQTRPYGYTF TGTGCCAGCAGTCACCAGACACGCCCCTATGGCTACACCTTC
- TRBD1 TRBJ1-5 TRBV5-6 CASSFGTAGVQHF TGTGCCAGCAGCTTTGGGACAGCCGGGGTCCAGCATTTT
few - TRBJ1-5 TRBV28 CVSSSTATYSNQPQHF TGTGTCAGCAGTTCTACCGCGACCTATAGCAATCAGCCCCAGCATTTT
- TRBD2 TRBJ2-7 TRBV27 CATSRGLVYEQYF TGTGCCACCTCTCGCGGACTAGTCTACGAGCAGTACTTC
few - TRBJ2-7 TRBV6-1 CASLSYEQYF TGTGCCAGCCTCAGCTACGAGCAGTACTTC
- TRBD1 TRBJ1-5 TRBV19 CASSIDRGINQPQHF TGTGCCAGTAGTATTGACAGGGGCATCAATCAGCCCCAGCATTTT
few - TRBJ1-5 TRBV4-1 CASSHLGQPQHF TGCGCCAGCAGCCACCTAGGGCAGCCCCAGCATTTT